Below, 30 T cell receptor beta chains from the same sample are listed, as sequenced in a study of cytomegalovirus exposure and HLA in healthy donors. PCR amplification relied on 60 Vbeta primers (plus 13 Jbeta primers). Some clones are missing from TCRdb's copy, which holds only in-frame ones; the method was immunoSEQ multiplex PCR. The repertoire has approximately 130,000 clones, about 8.6% of them found once; the top ten carry less than 6.5%. Sequencing input: PBMCs. The receptors shown here come from a woman aged 40 to 50 in good health and CMV-seropositive.

The V and J genes are TRBV18 and TRBJ2-7; D is undetermined. The CDR3 spans 14 residues. V dropped 4 bases and J dropped 0 bases, with 10 bases sitting between them. CDR1 is KGHSH and CDR2 is LQKENI in the germline V gene. The CDR3 region has the DNA TGTGCCAGCTCACTCCCAGGCCCCTCCTACGAGCAGTACTTC. Amino acids: CASSLPGPSYEQYF.

This clone has more than one count but fewer than ten. The DNA for the CDR3 is TGTGCCCTAGGGGAAGGAAACACCATATATTTT. Protein: CALGEGNTIYF. The rearrangement joins TRBV30 to TRBJ1-3, with D maybe TRBD1 (5 bases). The V end was cut by 8 bases, the J end by 4 bases, with 9 bases between. This CDR3 region has 11 residues. Germline CDR1 is GTSNPN and CDR2 is SVGIG (reference sequence).

The table lists this clone with a few counts. For the CDR3, the DNA is TGTGCCAGCAGCTTACTAGCGGGGGTAATGGGGGAGCAGTTCTTC. As protein: CASSLLAGVMGEQFF. The chain has TRBV7-8 and TRBJ2-1; 10 nucleotides agree with TRBD2. From germline, CDR1 is SGHVS and CDR2 FQNEAQ. V was pared by 2 bases and J by 10 bases, with 8 bases of the junction left unmatched. This CDR3 has 15 amino acids. Supplemented by reference TRBV7-8 and TRBJ2-1, the full variable domain reads GAGVSQSPRYKVAKRGQDVALRCDPISGHVSLFWYQQALGQGPEFLTYFQNEAQLDKSGLPSDRFFAERPEGSVSTLKIQRTQQEDSAVYLCASSLLAGVMGEQFFGPGTRLTVL.

This clone was found a few times. The gene calls are TRBV29-1 and TRBJ2-3; weak D call: TRBD1 (6 bases). The V gene's germline CDR1 is SQVTM and CDR2 ANQGSEA. V was shortened by 2 bases and J by 0 bases, with 15 bases between the two germline ends. The CDR3 contains 16 residues. The CDR3 reads CSVERKGTTSTDTQYF. In nucleotides, the CDR3 is TGCAGCGTTGAAAGGAAGGGGACAACTAGCACAGATACGCAGTATTTT.

The rearrangement links TRBV2 to TRBJ2-1; 11 nucleotides match TRBD2. The V gene's germline CDR1 is SNHLY and CDR2 FYNNEI. Losses at the gene ends were 6 bases for V and 8 bases for J; bases not matched to a gene: 9. CDR3 length equals 15 residues. CDR3 protein: CASSSTSGGVDEQFF. The CDR3 bases are TGTGCCAGCAGCTCAACTAGCGGGGGTGTCGATGAGCAGTTCTTC.

This chain connects TRBV20-1 to TRBJ1-2; D ambiguous. V lost 3 bases and J 9 bases, leaving 11 bases between the germline ends. This CDR3 comprises 11 residues. The germline V gene encodes CDR1 DFQATT and CDR2 SNEGSKA (reference sequence). CDR3 in amino acids: CSASPGGSYTF. In DNA form, the CDR3 reads TGCAGTGCTAGCCCCGGAGGGAGCTACACCTTC.

This clone has a handful of counts. Written as DNA, the CDR3 is TGTGCCAGCAGTGAAGATCTGACGGGTTCCTACGAGCAGTACTTC. Its protein product is CASSEDLTGSYEQYF. The chain has TRBV2 and TRBJ2-7; D is undetermined. The length of the CDR3 is 15 residues. V was clipped by 1 base and J by 1 base, with 11 bases between them. Germline loops: CDR1 SNHLY, CDR2 FYNNEI.

The gene calls are TRBV4-2 and TRBJ2-7, with 10 bases identical to TRBD1. Germline loops: CDR1 LGHNA, CDR2 YNFKEQ. This CDR3 is built from 16 residues. With 0 bases clipped from V and 3 bases from J, the junction kept 5 bases outside the gene matches. CDR3 nucleotide sequence: TGTGCCAGCAGCCAAGATTCTGGGACAGGGGACTACGAGCAGTACTTC. This encodes CASSQDSGTGDYEQYF.

There are a few counts of this clone. This rearrangement joins TRBV9 to TRBJ1-2; 8 nucleotides match TRBD1. The CDR3 length is 15 residues. Germline-derived CDR1 and CDR2 are SGDLS and YYNGEE. V dropped 4 bases and J dropped 4; count of bases not matched to a gene: 9. CDR3 in DNA: TGTGCCAGCAGCCGTGGGTGGACAGGGTCCTATGGCTACACCTTC. This sequence encodes CASSRGWTGSYGYTF.

This clone was seen only a few times. This CDR3 is CASSSYPATGTGSDEQYF. CDR3 bases: TGCGCCAGCAGCTCGTACCCGGCCACCGGGACAGGGTCCGACGAGCAGTACTTC. The V gene is TRBV5-1, the J gene TRBJ2-7; 9 bases fit TRBD1. V shed 3 bases and J 5 bases; nucleotides not matched to a gene: 18. This CDR3 contains 18 residues. Looked up from germline, CDR1 is SGHRS and CDR2 is YFSETQ.

This clone was picked up a small number of times. This chain links TRBV7-9 with TRBJ1-1; D possibly corresponds to TRBD1 (5 bases). This CDR3 region has 16 residues. Germline CDR1 is SEHNR and CDR2 is FQNEAQ (reference sequence). Trimming pared 5 bases from V and 0 bases from J, leaving 16 bases between. The DNA of the CDR3 is TGTGCCAGCAGCCCGCTGGCGGGGGTGATGAACACTGAAGCTTTCTTT. Translation gives CASSPLAGVMNTEAFF.

This clone was found a few times. The chain carries TRBV2 and TRBJ1-5; the D is unclear. V gave up 6 bases and J gave up 9 bases, with 18 bases separating them. The CDR3 loop spans 14 amino acids. Germline loops: CDR1 SNHLY, CDR2 FYNNEI. As DNA, the CDR3 is TGTGCCAGCAGGAACGGGAGATCGTTTTGGCCCCAGCATTTT. Translated: CASRNGRSFWPQHF.

This clone was counted between two and nine times. The rearrangement joins TRBV9 to TRBJ2-5; 8 positions agree with TRBD1. This CDR3 has 16 residues. V gave up 4 bases and J gave up 4 bases; unmatched junction bases: 12. Germline CDR1 SGDLS, CDR2 YYNGEE. For the CDR3, the DNA is TGTGCCAGCAGCTACCGGACAGGGAGGAACGGAGAGACCCAGTACTTC. Its translation: CASSYRTGRNGETQYF.

V is TRBV5-1 and J is TRBJ2-2, with TRBD1 matching over 7 bases. The CDR3 contains 16 residues. Germline trimming cut 0 bases from V and 2 bases from J; bases unmatched to any gene: 4. Germline values: CDR1 SGHRS, CDR2 YFSETQ. The CDR3 here is CASSLDGTANTGELFF. In DNA, the CDR3 is TGCGCCAGCAGCTTGGACGGGACAGCTAACACCGGGGAGCTGTTTTTT.

The chain employs TRBV27 and TRBJ2-3, with TRBD1 matching over 8 bases. Looked up from germline, CDR1 is MNHEY and CDR2 is SMNVEV (reference sequence). The CDR3 runs to 15 residues. V shed 5 bases and J 0 bases; nucleotides not matched to a gene: 4. The CDR3 nucleotides are TGTGCCAGCAGTCCCTGGGACAGGAGCACAGATACGCAGTATTTT. It specifies CASSPWDRSTDTQYF.

This clone was recorded a few times. The V and J genes are TRBV12-5 and TRBJ2-4; 10 positions agree with TRBD2. Germline V gives CDR1 LGHNT, CDR2 FRNRAP. Unmatched junction bases numbered 5, after V lost 6 bases and J lost 6 bases. The CDR3 spans 14 residues. CDR3 region: CASGAGGPGNIQYF. In DNA form, the CDR3 reads TGTGCTAGTGGAGCGGGGGGGCCGGGAAACATTCAGTACTTC. Using reference TRBV12-5 and TRBJ2-4 for the parts outside the CDR3, the full variable domain is DARVTQTPRHKVTEMGQEVTMRCQPILGHNTVFWYRQTMMQGLELLAYFRNRAPLDDSGMPKDRFSAEMPDATLATLKIQPSEPRDSAVYFCASGAGGPGNIQYFGAGTRLSVL.

The V gene is TRBV11-1, the J gene TRBJ1-4; TRBD1 matches at 8 bases. There are 13 residues in the CDR3. V was clipped by 4 bases and J by 11 bases; unmatched bases: 6. Per the germline V gene, CDR1 is SGHAT and CDR2 is FQDESV (reference sequence). Here the CDR3 DNA reads TGTGCCAGCAGCTGGCGGACAGGGCAGAAACTGTTTTTT. This sequence encodes CASSWRTGQKLFF.

This clone was picked up a small number of times. V usage is TRBV7-3 and J usage is TRBJ2-7; 7 bases match TRBD2. This CDR3 has 13 amino acids. Germline V gene sequence: CDR1 SGHTA, CDR2 FQGTGA. V lost 5 bases to trimming and J lost 9 bases; unmatched junction nucleotides: 10. CDR3 protein: CASSPWLAELQYF. In DNA form, the CDR3 reads TGTGCCAGCAGCCCCTGGCTAGCGGAGTTGCAGTACTTC.

This clone was detected only a few times. V gene TRBV6-1 combines with J gene TRBJ1-1; 8 nucleotides agree with TRBD1. This CDR3 contains 14 residues. Looked up from germline, CDR1 is MNHNS and CDR2 is SASEGT. V was pared by 7 bases and J by 11 bases, with 15 bases of the junction left unmatched. The CDR3: CASIFQGAGPMAFF. As DNA, the CDR3 is TGTGCCAGCATCTTTCAGGGGGCTGGGCCCATGGCTTTCTTT.

The rearrangement links TRBV5-1 to TRBJ2-3, with D perhaps matching TRBD1 (5 bases). Germline-derived CDR1 and CDR2 are SGHRS and YFSETQ. The V gene lost 4 bases and the J gene lost 1 base, with 16 bases spanning the gap. The CDR3 is 16 residues long. CDR3 DNA: TGCGCCAGCAGCCCGCGCCGGCAGGGCGGCACAGATACGCAGTATTTT. Its translation is CASSPRRQGGTDTQYF. The full variable domain, completed using reference TRBV5-1 and TRBJ2-3, is KAGVTQTPRYLIKTRGQQVTLSCSPISGHRSVSWYQQTPGQGLQFLFEYFSETQRNKGNFPGRFSGRQFSNSRSEMNVSTLELGDSALYLCASSPRRQGGTDTQYFGPGTRLTVL.

This clone was counted between two and nine times. The chain joins TRBV25-1 to TRBJ1-1, with D unclear. The CDR3 loop spans 13 amino acids. V lost 6 bases, J lost 2 bases, and 10 bases lay in between. The germline V gene encodes CDR1 MGHDK and CDR2 SYGVNS. The CDR3 loop is CASRGNVNTEAFF. In nucleotides, the CDR3 is TGTGCCAGCAGGGGCAACGTAAACACTGAAGCTTTCTTT. Using reference TRBV25-1 and TRBJ1-1 for the parts outside the CDR3, the full variable domain is EADIYQTPRYLVIGTGKKITLECSQTMGHDKMYWYQQDPGMELHLIHYSYGVNSTEKGDLSSESTVSRIRTEHFPLTLESARPSHTSQYLCASRGNVNTEAFFGQGTRLTVV.

The CDR3 sequence: CASSQGRGRLQETQYF. For the CDR3, the DNA is TGCGCCAGCAGCCAGGGAAGGGGGCGATTACAAGAGACCCAGTACTTC. The gene calls are TRBV4-1 and TRBJ2-5; 7 nucleotides align to TRBD1. This CDR3 is built from 16 residues. Germline values: CDR1 MGHRA, CDR2 YSYEKL. Losses at the gene ends were 3 bases for V and 2 bases for J; bases not matched to a gene: 9.

The V gene is TRBV7-8, the J gene TRBJ2-7, with 11 bases matching TRBD1. The trim removed 1 base at V and 3 bases at J, leaving 11 bases unmatched. The CDR3 contains 18 residues. Germline V gives CDR1 SGHVS, CDR2 FQNEAQ. The chain's CDR3 is CASSLVLVRDRGYYEQYF. As DNA, the CDR3 is TGTGCCAGCAGCTTAGTTTTGGTCCGGGACAGGGGGTACTACGAGCAGTACTTC.

The gene calls are TRBV2 and TRBJ1-2; weak D call: TRBD1 (5 bases). Looked up from germline, CDR1 is SNHLY and CDR2 is FYNNEI. Trimming cost V 7 bases and J 6 bases, with 12 bases left between them. This CDR3 comprises 12 residues. CDR3 coding DNA: TGTGCCAGCATGTGGGGGGAAGATGGCTACACCTTC. Its translation is CASMWGEDGYTF.

The chain joins TRBV2 to TRBJ1-6, with D unclear. This CDR3 is 13 amino acids long. Trimming removed 4 bases from V and 11 bases from J, with 12 bases in between. Germline V gene data show CDR1 as SNHLY and CDR2 as FYNNEI. The CDR3 coding sequence is TGTGCCAGCAGTGGAGGAGACGGGACACCCCTCCACTTT. Residues: CASSGGDGTPLHF.

This clone was seen a few times. This chain links TRBV7-2 with TRBJ1-1; D is undetermined. The V and J ends lost 4 bases and 0 bases respectively, with 6 bases between them. Germline V gene lookup returns CDR1 SGHTA and CDR2 FQGNSA. The CDR3 has 13 residues. The CDR3 DNA reads as TGTGCCAGCAGCTATACAGTGAACACTGAAGCTTTCTTT. Translation gives CASSYTVNTEAFF. Together with reference TRBV7-2 and TRBJ1-1, the CDR3 gives the full variable domain: GAGVSQSPSNKVTEKGKDVELRCDPISGHTALYWYRQSLGQGLEFLIYFQGNSAPDKSGLPSDRFSAERTGGSVSTLTIQRTQQEDSAVYLCASSYTVNTEAFFGQGTRLTVV.

The rearrangement joins TRBV5-8 to TRBJ2-2, with 7 nucleotides matching TRBD1. The CDR3 loop spans 14 amino acids. Losses at the gene ends were 5 bases for V and 3 bases for J; bases not matched to a gene: 4. Germline assignment: CDR1 SGHTS and CDR2 YDEGEE. CDR3 sequence (DNA): TGTGCCAGCAGACTTACAGGGGACACCGGGGAGCTGTTTTTT. It codes for CASRLTGDTGELFF.

The V and J genes are TRBV2 and TRBJ2-1; TRBD2 matches 7 bases. J gave up 7 bases and V 5 bases, and 8 bases lay outside the gene matches. The CDR3 has 14 residues. Germline CDR1 SNHLY, CDR2 FYNNEI. The CDR3 sequence is CASSHRDGGNEQFF. Written as DNA, the CDR3 is TGTGCCAGCAGTCACCGGGACGGGGGGAATGAGCAGTTCTTC.

This chain links TRBV6-1 with TRBJ1-1; TRBD1 is a possible D gene (6 bases). The CDR3 is 14 residues long. Trimming left V 6 bases short and J 1 base short, with 12 bases between. The germline CDR1 and CDR2 sequences are MNHNS and SASEGT. The CDR3 DNA reads as TGTGCCAGCAGATTACAGGGACCGAACACTGAAGCTTTCTTT. Translating it yields CASRLQGPNTEAFF.

The chain is built from TRBV15 and TRBJ1-1; a weak D match, TRBD1 (5 bases). Trimming left V 5 bases short and J 1 base short, with 11 bases between. The length of the CDR3 is 14 residues. Germline V lookup: CDR1 LNHNV, CDR2 YYDKDF (reference sequence). The CDR3 loop is CATSGGGENTEAFF. The CDR3 DNA reads as TGTGCCACCAGCGGCGGGGGGGAGAACACTGAAGCTTTCTTT. Complete variable domain (other parts from reference TRBV15 and TRBJ1-1): DAMVIQNPRYQVTQFGKPVTLSCSQTLNHNVMYWYQQKSSQAPKLLFHYYDKDFNNEADTPDNFQSRRPNTSFCFLDIRSPGLGDTAMYLCATSGGGENTEAFFGQGTRLTVV.